One sample yielded the 4 T cell receptor beta chains listed below, sequenced in a study of response to subunit inactivated influenza vaccine. Via MiXCR, TCRdb re-called the RT-PCR reads, giving one row per CDR3 protein. The sample carries about 780,000 distinct CDR3 sequences, less than 20% recorded once. Sequences were derived from PBMCs from blood, sampled 5 to 6 days after vaccination. These TCRs come from a man aged 45-65 years who received an inactivated influenza vaccine.

The chain recombines TRBV7-9 with TRBJ2-5, with D perhaps matching TRBD1 or TRBD2 (6 bases each). Germline V lookup: CDR1 SEHNR, CDR2 FQNEAQ (reference sequence). The CDR3 sequence is 17 residues long. Trimming removed 3 bases from V and 1 base from J, with 18 bases in between. CDR3 coding DNA: TGTGCCAGCAGCTTTCTGGGGGGCAGGAATATCCAAGAGACCCAGTACTTC. This codes for CASSFLGGRNIQETQYF.

This clonotype was detected many times. The V gene is TRBV7-6, the J gene TRBJ1-2; 7 bases fit TRBD1. Trimming took 2 bases from V and 5 from J; bases not matched to a gene: 8. CDR1 and CDR2 from the germline V gene are SGHVS and FNYEAQ. CDR3 length equals 15 residues. For the CDR3, the DNA is TGTGCCAGCAGCTTATCCGTAACAGGGGAATATGGCTACACCTTC. Its protein is CASSLSVTGEYGYTF.

The CDR3 DNA reads as TGCAGCGTTAGACGGACAGCCGCGAACACCGGGGAGCTGTTTTTT. Its translation is CSVRRTAANTGELFF. The chain is built from TRBV29-1 and TRBJ2-2, with D tentatively TRBD1 (6 bases). The germline gives CDR1 SQVTM, CDR2 ANQGSEA. V lost 5 bases, J lost 0 bases, and 13 bases lay in between. CDR3 length equals 15 residues.

A few counts support this clonotype. This sequence joins TRBV5-1 and TRBJ2-7, with TRBD2 identical over 9 bases. There are 16 residues in the CDR3. Germline-derived CDR1 and CDR2 are SGHRS and YFSETQ. V dropped 1 base and J dropped 2; count of bases not matched to a gene: 7. CDR3 sequence (DNA): TGCGCCAGCAGCTTGCCGACTAGCGGAAATACCTACGAGCAGTACTTC. Amino acids: CASSLPTSGNTYEQYF.